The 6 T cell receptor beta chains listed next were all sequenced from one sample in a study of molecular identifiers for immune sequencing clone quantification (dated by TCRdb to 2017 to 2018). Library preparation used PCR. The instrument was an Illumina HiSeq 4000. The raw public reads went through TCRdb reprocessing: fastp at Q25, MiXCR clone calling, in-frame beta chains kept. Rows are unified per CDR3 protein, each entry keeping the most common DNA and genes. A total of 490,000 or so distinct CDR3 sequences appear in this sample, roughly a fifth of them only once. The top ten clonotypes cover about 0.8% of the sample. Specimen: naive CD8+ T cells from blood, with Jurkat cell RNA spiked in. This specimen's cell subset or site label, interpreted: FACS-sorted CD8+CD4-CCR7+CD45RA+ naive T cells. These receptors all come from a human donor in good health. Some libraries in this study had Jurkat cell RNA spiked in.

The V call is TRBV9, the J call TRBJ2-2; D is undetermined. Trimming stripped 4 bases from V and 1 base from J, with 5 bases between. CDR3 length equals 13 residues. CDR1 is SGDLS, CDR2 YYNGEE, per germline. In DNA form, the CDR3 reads TGTGCCAGCAGCCCCCAGAACACCGGGGAGCTGTTTTTT. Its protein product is CASSPQNTGELFF. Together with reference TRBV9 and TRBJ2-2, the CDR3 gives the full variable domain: DSGVTQTPKHLITATGQRVTLRCSPRSGDLSVYWYQQSLDQGLQFLIQYYNGEERAKGNILERFSAQQFPDLHSELNLSSLELGDSALYFCASSPQNTGELFFGEGSRLTVL.

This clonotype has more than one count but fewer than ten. The CDR3 nucleotides are TGTGCCTGGAGTGGAGGGCCGTACACAGATACGCAGTATTTT. Protein sequence: CAWSGGPYTDTQYF. J is TRBJ2-3 and V is TRBV30; D is possibly TRBD2 (5 bases). The CDR3 covers 14 residues. Trimming shortened V by 1 base and J by 2 bases, and 10 bases separated the two germline ends. Germline assignment: CDR1 GTSNPN and CDR2 SVGIG (reference sequence).

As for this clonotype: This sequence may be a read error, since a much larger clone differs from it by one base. DNA of the CDR3: TGTGCCAGCAGTCCACTTGCGGGAGGACCAAGCTACGAGCAGTACTTC. Translating gives CASSPLAGGPSYEQYF. V usage is TRBV6-5 and J usage is TRBJ2-7, with TRBD2 matching 8 bases. The CDR3 is 16 residues long. Germline assignment: CDR1 MNHEY and CDR2 SVGAGI. J lost 3 bases, V lost 5 bases, and 12 bases had no gene match.

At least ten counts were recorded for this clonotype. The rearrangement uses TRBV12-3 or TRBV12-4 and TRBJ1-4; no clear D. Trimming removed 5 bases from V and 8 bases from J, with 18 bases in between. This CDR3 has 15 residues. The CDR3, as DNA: TGTGCCAGCAGTCCCCCTGTGGAGGGCGGAGAAAAACTGTTTTTT. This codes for CASSPPVEGGEKLFF.

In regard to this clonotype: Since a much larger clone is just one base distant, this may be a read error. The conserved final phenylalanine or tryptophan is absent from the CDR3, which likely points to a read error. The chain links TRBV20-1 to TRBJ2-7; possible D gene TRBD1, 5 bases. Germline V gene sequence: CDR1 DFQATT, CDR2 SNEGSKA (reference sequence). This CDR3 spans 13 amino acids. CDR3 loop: CSARDSSSYEQYS. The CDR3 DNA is TGCAGTGCAAGAGACAGTTCGTCCTACGAGCAGTACTCC.

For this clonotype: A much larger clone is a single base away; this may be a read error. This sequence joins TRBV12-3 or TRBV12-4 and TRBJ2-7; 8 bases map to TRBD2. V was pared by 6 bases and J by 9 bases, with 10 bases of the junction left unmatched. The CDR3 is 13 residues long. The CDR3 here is CASSTTTAGGQYF. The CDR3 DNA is TGTGCCAGCAGCACTACTACGGCGGGGGGGCAGTACTTC.